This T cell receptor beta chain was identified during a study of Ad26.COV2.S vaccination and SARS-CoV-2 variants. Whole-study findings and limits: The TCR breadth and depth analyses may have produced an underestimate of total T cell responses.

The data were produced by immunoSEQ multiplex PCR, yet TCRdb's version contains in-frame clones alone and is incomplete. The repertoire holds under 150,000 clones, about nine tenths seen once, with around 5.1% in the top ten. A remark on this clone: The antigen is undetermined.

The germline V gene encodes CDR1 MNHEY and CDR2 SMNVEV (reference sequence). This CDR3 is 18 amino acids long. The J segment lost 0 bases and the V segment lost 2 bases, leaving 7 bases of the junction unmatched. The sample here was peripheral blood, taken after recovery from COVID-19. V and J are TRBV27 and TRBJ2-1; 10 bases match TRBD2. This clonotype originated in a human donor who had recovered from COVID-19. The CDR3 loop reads CASSLRGSGGISYNEQFF. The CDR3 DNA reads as TGTGCCAGCAGTTTACGGGGTAGCGGGGGGATCTCCTACAATGAGCAGTTCTTC.